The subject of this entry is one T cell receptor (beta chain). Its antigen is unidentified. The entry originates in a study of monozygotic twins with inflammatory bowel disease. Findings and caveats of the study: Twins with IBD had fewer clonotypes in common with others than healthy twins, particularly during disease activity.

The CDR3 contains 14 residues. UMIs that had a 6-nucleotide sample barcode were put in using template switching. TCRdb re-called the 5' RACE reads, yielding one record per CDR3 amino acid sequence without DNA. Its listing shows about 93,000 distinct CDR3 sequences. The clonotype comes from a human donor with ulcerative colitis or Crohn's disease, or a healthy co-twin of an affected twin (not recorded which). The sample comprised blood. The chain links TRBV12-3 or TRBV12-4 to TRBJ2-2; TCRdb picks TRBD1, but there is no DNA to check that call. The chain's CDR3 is CATAWTANTGELFF.